This TCR beta chain was observed in a study of technical replicates of blood from a few donors. Clones were sequenced by immunoSEQ multiplex PCR, and TCRdb holds only the in-frame ones, with some missing. The data contain around 80,000 clones, 93% of them singletons. Sequenced sample: T cells isolated from PBMCs. This clonotype originated in a human donor in good health.

The CDR3 nucleotides are TGTGCCAGCAGCTTAGGTAGCGGGAGACGGGGCCGCAATGAGCAGTTCTTC. This gives the protein CASSLGSGRRGRNEQFF. The chain is built from TRBV7-8 and TRBJ2-1, with 9 bases aligning to TRBD2. With V trimmed by 1 base and J by 6 bases, 10 bases remained unmatched. From germline, CDR1 is SGHVS and CDR2 FQNEAQ. This CDR3 is built from 17 residues. The variable domain in full, completed from reference TRBV7-8 and TRBJ2-1, reads GAGVSQSPRYKVAKRGQDVALRCDPISGHVSLFWYQQALGQGPEFLTYFQNEAQLDKSGLPSDRFFAERPEGSVSTLKIQRTQQEDSAVYLCASSLGSGRRGRNEQFFGPGTRLTVL.